This T cell receptor (beta chain) stems from a study of blood T cells in healthy people across ages. Study context: Roughly one uniquely barcoded beta molecule per two T cells was captured.

For the second PCR, which ran for about 6 to 12 cycles, a sample-barcoded 5' primer and a J-beta primer mix were used. MiXCR, run by TCRdb on the 5' RACE reads, gives a single entry per CDR3 protein. The data show around 1,500,000 distinct CDR3 sequences, with approximately 38% seen just once and roughly 7.9% held by the top ten. Overall study results and limits: Whereas aged donors had fewer naive CD4+ cells, long-lived donors had more of them and higher diversity.

The CDR3 contains 15 residues. Germline V gene lookup returns CDR1 SGDLS and CDR2 YYNGEE. Trimming pared 0 bases from V and 6 bases from J, leaving 15 bases between. Worth noting for this clonotype: The antigen is not known.

Total RNA amounts of at least 6 micrograms were extracted per sample. The rearrangement links TRBV9 to TRBJ1-1; D remains ambiguous. The receptor's source is a woman under 30 in good health. Sample: blood. In DNA form, the CDR3 reads TGTGCCAGCAGCGTAGCTACGTTTTCCGGGTCTGAAGCTTTCTTT. Translation: CASSVATFSGSEAFF.